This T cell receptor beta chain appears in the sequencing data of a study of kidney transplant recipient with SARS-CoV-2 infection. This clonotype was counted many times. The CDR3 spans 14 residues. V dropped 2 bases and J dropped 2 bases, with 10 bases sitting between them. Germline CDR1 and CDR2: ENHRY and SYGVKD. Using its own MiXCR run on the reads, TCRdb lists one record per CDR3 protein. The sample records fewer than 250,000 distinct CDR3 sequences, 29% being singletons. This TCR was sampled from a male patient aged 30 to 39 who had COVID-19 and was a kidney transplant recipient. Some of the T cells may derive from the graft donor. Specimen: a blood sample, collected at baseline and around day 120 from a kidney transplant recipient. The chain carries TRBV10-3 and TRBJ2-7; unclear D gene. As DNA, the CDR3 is TGTGCCATCAGTGAGCTGGGGTTCGCCTACGAGCAGTACTTC. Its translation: CAISELGFAYEQYF.